This T cell receptor beta chain was captured in a study of T cell responses to AZD1222 COVID-19 vaccine. The table came from immunoSEQ multiplex PCR; TCRdb's copy has only in-frame clones and leaves some out. This sample has about 130,000 clones, with over 75% found just once. The source material was peripheral blood, sampled on day 0 of AZD1222 vaccination. The sequence was collected from an adult in good health.

In nucleotides, the CDR3 is TGTGCCAGCAGCTCACTAGTCTCAGACGAGCAGTACTTC. This sequence encodes CASSSLVSDEQYF. The chain carries TRBV7-8 and TRBJ2-7; the D gene is possibly TRBD2 (5 bases). Germline CDR1 SGHVS, CDR2 FQNEAQ. Trimming took off 4 bases at V and 5 bases at J, with 12 bases between the two ends. The CDR3 contains 13 residues.